This T cell receptor beta chain was sequenced during a study of control samples from healthy donors and cancer patients. Germline values: CDR1 LGHNA, CDR2 YNFKEQ. J gave up 3 bases and V 0 bases, and 5 bases lay outside the gene matches. This CDR3 region has 18 residues. Assay used: immunoSEQ multiplex PCR; TCRdb lists only in-frame clones, some missing. The repertoire holds roughly 170,000 clones, more than 85% seen once, with 2% in the top ten. This TCR derives from a woman in her forties in good health. The V call is TRBV4-2, the J call TRBJ2-2; 12 nucleotides match TRBD2. Sequences were obtained from blood. The CDR3 DNA is TGTGCCAGCAGCCAAGAAGCTAGCGGGGGGGCGTACACCGGGGAGCTGTTTTTT. Amino acids: CASSQEASGGAYTGELFF.